Following are 4 T cell receptor beta chains from one sample sequenced in a study of OX40 agonist ivuxolimab in advanced cancers. Sequenced by immunoSEQ multiplex PCR; TCRdb stores in-frame clones only, minus some. The sample carries roughly 76,000 clones, around nine tenths recorded once. Here the sequenced sample was CD4+ or CD8+ T cells sorted from blood, taken in a trial of the OX40 agonist ivuxolimab. The receptors come from an adult with an advanced solid tumor such as melanoma, head and neck, liver or kidney cancer.

The chain couples TRBV28 to TRBJ1-3, with 10 bases that match TRBD1. V was clipped by 5 bases and J by 0 bases; unmatched bases: 13. The CDR3 runs to 19 residues. Looked up from germline, CDR1 is MDHEN and CDR2 is SYDVKM. CDR3: CASSGFMGQGLHSGNTIYF. DNA for the CDR3: TGTGCCAGCAGTGGGTTTATGGGACAGGGGCTTCACTCTGGAAACACCATATATTTT.

The rearrangement uses TRBV27 and TRBJ2-7; D is undetermined. Germline assignment: CDR1 MNHEY and CDR2 SMNVEV (reference sequence). The CDR3 is 11 amino acids. Trimming cost V 5 bases and J 3 bases, with 5 bases left between them. The CDR3 is CASSLIYEQYF. DNA for the CDR3: TGTGCCAGCAGTCTCATCTACGAGCAGTACTTC.

Here the CDR3 reads CASSMGEQPQHF. For the CDR3, the DNA is TGTGCCAGTAGTATGGGGGAACAGCCCCAGCATTTT. The chain joins TRBV19 to TRBJ1-5, with a weak D call TRBD1 (5 bases). Germline CDR1 reads LNHDA; CDR2 reads SQIVND (reference sequence). V was clipped by 3 bases and J by 7 bases, with 7 bases between them. The CDR3 extends over 12 amino acids. Full variable domain (outside the CDR3, taken from reference TRBV19 and TRBJ1-5): DGGITQSPKYLFRKEGQNVTLSCEQNLNHDAMYWYRQDPGQGLRLIYYSQIVNDFQKGDIAEGYSVSREKKESFPLTVTSAQKNPTAFYLCASSMGEQPQHFGDGTRLSIL.

This clone was seen only once. The V and J genes are TRBV27 and TRBJ1-5, with unresolved D. Looked up from germline, CDR1 is MNHEY and CDR2 is SMNVEV (reference sequence). The CDR3 has 13 residues. V was shortened by 3 bases and J by 5 bases, with 8 bases between the two germline ends. CDR3 region: CASSLAGYQPQHF. The CDR3 DNA reads as TGTGCCAGCAGTTTGGCGGGCTATCAGCCCCAGCATTTT.